This T cell receptor beta chain is drawn from a study of beta chain features in type 1 diabetes. Overall study context: Age and gender were similar between patients and healthy donors, as were cell yields.

J lost 2 bases, V lost 5 bases, and 6 bases had no gene match. The CDR3 runs to 15 residues. Germline CDR1 reads LNHDA; CDR2 reads SQIVND (reference sequence). This clone has only one observation. Its antigen is as yet unknown. The study's findings and limits: Researchers caution that PCR might favor shorter templates, equally among patients and controls.

Every isolated RNA sample was fully reverse transcribed, so sequencing captured expressed TCRB transcripts. Method: immunoSEQ multiplex PCR; TCRdb's copy keeps in-frame clones and lacks some. The table lists 810,000 or so clones, 17% of them singletons. Input material: naive CD4+ T cells from blood. The receptor's source is a woman aged 18-29 years in good health. The chain is built from TRBV19 and TRBJ2-5; 9 nucleotides agree with TRBD2. CDR3 in amino acids: CASSPGGRVQETQYF. CDR3 sequence (DNA): TGTGCCAGTAGTCCCGGCGGGAGGGTACAAGAGACCCAGTACTTC.